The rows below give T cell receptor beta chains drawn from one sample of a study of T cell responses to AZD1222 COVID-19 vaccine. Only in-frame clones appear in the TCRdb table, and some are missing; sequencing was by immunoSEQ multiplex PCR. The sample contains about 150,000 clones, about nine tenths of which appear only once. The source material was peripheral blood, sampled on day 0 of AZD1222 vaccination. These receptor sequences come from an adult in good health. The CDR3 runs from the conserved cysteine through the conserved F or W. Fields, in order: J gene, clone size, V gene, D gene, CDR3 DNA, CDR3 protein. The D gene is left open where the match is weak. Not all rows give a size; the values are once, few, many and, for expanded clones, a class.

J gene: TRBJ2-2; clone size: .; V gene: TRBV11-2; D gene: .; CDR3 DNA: TGTGCCAGCAGCTTAGTACGGGGACGAAACACCGGGGAGCTGTTTTTT; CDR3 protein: CASSLVRGRNTGELFF
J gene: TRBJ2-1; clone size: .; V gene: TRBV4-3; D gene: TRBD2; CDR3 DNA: TGCGCCAGCAGCCAAGGGGAGGGAGCCTACAATGAGCAGTTCTTC; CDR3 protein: CASSQGEGAYNEQFF
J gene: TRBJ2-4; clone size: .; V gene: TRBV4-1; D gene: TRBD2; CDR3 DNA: TGCGCCAGCAGCCTCAGACTAGCGGGAGCTGTAGCCAAAAACATTCAGTACTTC; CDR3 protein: CASSLRLAGAVAKNIQYF
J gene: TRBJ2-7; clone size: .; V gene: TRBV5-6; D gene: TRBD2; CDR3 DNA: TGTGCCAGCAGCAGGCGGCTAGCGGGAGTAGGGGGCTACGAGCAGTACTTC; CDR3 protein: CASSRRLAGVGGYEQYF
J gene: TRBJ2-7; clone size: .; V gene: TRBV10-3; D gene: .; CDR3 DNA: TGTGCCATCATGGGGACGGAACTCGAGCAGTACTTC; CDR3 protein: CAIMGTELEQYF
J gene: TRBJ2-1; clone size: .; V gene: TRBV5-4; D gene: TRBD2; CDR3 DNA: TGTGCCAGCAGCCCTCGACTAGCGGGAGAATACAATGAGCAGTTCTTC; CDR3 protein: CASSPRLAGEYNEQFF
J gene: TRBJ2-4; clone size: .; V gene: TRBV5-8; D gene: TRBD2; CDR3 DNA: TGTGCCAGCAGCTCCGGACTAGCGGGAGGGAGATTAGCCAAAAACATTCAGTACTTC; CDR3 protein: CASSSGLAGGRLAKNIQYF
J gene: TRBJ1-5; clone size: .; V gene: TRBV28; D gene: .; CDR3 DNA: TGTGCCAGCAGTTTAAGGGTAGATCAGCCCCAGCATTTT; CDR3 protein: CASSLRVDQPQHF
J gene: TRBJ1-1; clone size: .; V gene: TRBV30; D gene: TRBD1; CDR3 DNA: TGTGCCTGGAGTCACCGAACAGGGGCTTCCACTGAAGCTTTCTTT; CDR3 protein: CAWSHRTGASTEAFF
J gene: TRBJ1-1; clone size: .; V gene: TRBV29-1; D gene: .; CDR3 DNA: TGCAGCGTTGAATGGTTAGGGGTCCTGAACACTGAAGCTTTCTTT; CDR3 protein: CSVEWLGVLNTEAFF
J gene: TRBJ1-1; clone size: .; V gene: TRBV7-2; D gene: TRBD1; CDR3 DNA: TGTGCCAGCAGCTTAGCAGGGACAGAGAACACTGAAGCTTTCTTT; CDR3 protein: CASSLAGTENTEAFF
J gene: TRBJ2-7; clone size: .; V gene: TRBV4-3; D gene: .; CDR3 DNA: TGCGCCAGCAGCCAAGATATGGCAGGGGTAGGCGAGCAGTACTTC; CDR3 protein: CASSQDMAGVGEQYF
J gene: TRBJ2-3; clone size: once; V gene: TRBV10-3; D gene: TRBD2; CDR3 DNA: TGTGCCATCAGTGAGGACCATCCTAAGGGAGGGCCTACAGATACGCAGTATTTT; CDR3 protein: CAISEDHPKGGPTDTQYF
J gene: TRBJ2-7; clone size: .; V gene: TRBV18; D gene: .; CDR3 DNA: TGTGCCAGCTCACCACCCTCCAGGGTAAAGTCTTGCTCCTACGAGCAGTACTTC; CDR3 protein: CASSPPSRVKSCSYEQYF
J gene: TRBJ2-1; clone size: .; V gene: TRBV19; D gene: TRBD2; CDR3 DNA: TGTGCCAGTAATTCCGGGACTAGCTCCTACAATGAGCAGTTCTTC; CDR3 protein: CASNSGTSSYNEQFF
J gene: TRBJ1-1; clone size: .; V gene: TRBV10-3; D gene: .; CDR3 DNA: TGTGCCATCAGTGAGTCGATTATTAGGCCCCTGAACACTGAAGCTTTCTTT; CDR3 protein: CAISESIIRPLNTEAFF
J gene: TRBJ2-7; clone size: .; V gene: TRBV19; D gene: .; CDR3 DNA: TGTGCCAGTAGTATAGTAGGGCAGGAGCAGTACTTC; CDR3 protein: CASSIVGQEQYF
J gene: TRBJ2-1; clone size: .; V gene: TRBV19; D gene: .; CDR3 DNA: TGTGCCAGTAGTATAGACCAATCAGGGGGGGCCGCGCTCTTC; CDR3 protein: CASSIDQSGGAALF
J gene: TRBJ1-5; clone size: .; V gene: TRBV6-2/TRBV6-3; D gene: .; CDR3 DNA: TGTGCCAGCAGTTACGGGGTACAAATCAATCAGCCCCAGCATTTT; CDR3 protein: CASSYGVQINQPQHF
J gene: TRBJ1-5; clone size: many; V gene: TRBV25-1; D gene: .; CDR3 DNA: TGTGCCAGCAGTGATGAAGGGAGCAATCAGCCCCAGCATTTT; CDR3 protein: CASSDEGSNQPQHF
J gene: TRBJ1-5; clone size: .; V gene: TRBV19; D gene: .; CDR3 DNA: TGTGCCAGTAGTATTTTGACAGCCTTCACTTATAGCAATCAGCCCCAGCATTTT; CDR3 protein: CASSILTAFTYSNQPQHF
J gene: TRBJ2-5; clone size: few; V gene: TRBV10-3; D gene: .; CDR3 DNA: TGTGCCATCAGTGAGTCGAGGCAGACAGACCAAGAGACCCAGTACTTC; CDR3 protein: CAISESRQTDQETQYF
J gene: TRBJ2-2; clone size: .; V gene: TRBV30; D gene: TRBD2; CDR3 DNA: TGTGCCTGGAGTTCTAGCGGGAGGACGAACACCGGGGAGCTGTTTTTT; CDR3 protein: CAWSSSGRTNTGELFF
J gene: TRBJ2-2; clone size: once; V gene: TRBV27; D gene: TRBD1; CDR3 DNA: TGTGCCAGCAGTCTGGGACAGGGGACCGGGGAGCTGTTTTTT; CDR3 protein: CASSLGQGTGELFF
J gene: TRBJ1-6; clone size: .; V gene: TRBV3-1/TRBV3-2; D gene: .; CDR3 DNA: TGTGCCAGCAGCCAAGATTTACGGGGGAAGGTAGATTCACCCCTCCACTTT; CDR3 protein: CASSQDLRGKVDSPLHF
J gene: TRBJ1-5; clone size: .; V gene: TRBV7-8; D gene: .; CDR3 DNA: TGTGCCAGCAGCTTAGCTATAAATCAGCCCCAGCATTTT; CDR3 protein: CASSLAINQPQHF
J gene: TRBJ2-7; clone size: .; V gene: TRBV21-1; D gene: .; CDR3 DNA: TGTGCCAGCAGCAATGGGCCCGGGGCCTACGAGCAGTACTTC; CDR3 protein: CASSNGPGAYEQYF
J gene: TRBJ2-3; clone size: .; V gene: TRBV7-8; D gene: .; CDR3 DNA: TGTGCCAGCAGCCAAAAGGGGGAGGGGACAGATACGCAGTATTTT; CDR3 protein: CASSQKGEGTDTQYF
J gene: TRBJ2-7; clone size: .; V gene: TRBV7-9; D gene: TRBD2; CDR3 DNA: TGTGCCAGCAGCCTCCCGACCGGGACTAGCGGGGTCTACGAGCAGTACTTC; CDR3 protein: CASSLPTGTSGVYEQYF
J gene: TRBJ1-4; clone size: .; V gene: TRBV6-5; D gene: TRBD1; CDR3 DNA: TGTGCCAGCAGCCCCGGGACAGGGAATGAAAAACTGTTTTTT; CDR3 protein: CASSPGTGNEKLFF
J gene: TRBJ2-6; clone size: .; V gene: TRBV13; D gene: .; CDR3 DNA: TGTGCCAGCAGCCGATGGCACAGCGCAGATTCTGGGGCCAACGTCCTGACTTTC; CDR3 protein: CASSRWHSADSGANVLTF